Sequencing of this TCR beta chain was carried out in a study of T cell responses to AZD1222 COVID-19 vaccine. Whole-study results and caveats: There were mostly white British donors and more females than males, and clonal diversity was possibly underestimated. Only a handful of AZD1222 recipients tested seropositive at baseline. Spike-wide vaccine-associated CD4 TCRs dominated at 160-218 and 743-854. Reportedly, close to half of spike-specific TCRs are directed against unmutated variant regions.

This CDR3 spans 19 amino acids. From germline, CDR1 is SGHVS and CDR2 FQNEAQ. V was pared by 1 base and J by 8 bases, with 15 bases of the junction left unmatched. Regarding this clone: Its cognate antigen is unknown.

Here immunoSEQ multiplex PCR was the method, and the copy in TCRdb shows in-frame clones only, minus some. Of more than 150,000 clones in the sample, 85% to 95% were seen once. The receptor was derived from an adult in good health. The chain links TRBV7-8 to TRBJ2-2; 11 nucleotides align to TRBD2. The sample consisted of peripheral blood, taken on day 0 of AZD1222 vaccination. The CDR3 bases are TGTGCCAGCAGCTTAGGGGGCCCGGGACTAGCGGTGCAGAAGGGGGAGCTGTTTTTT. Protein product: CASSLGGPGLAVQKGELFF.